This TCR beta chain was observed in a study of regulatory T cells in long-lasting Graves disease. Germline CDR1 MNHEY, CDR2 SVGEGT. The CDR3 contains 15 residues. Concerning this clonotype: Its antigen remains unknown. A clone one base away is much larger, so this may be a read error.

HTBI primers from iRepertoire and Arm-PCR of CDR3 regions yielded the TCR beta libraries. Via MiXCR, TCRdb re-called the multiplex PCR reads, giving one row per CDR3 protein. Seen here are 350,000 to 450,000 distinct CDR3 sequences, approximately 15% observed once, and the top ten hold around 27%. Regarding the study as a whole: The TCR repertoire of persistent Graves' patients was less diverse than that of newly diagnosed ones. TRBV28, TRBJ1-2 and TRBJ2-5 were favored in persistent disease. Limited samples may have lowered accuracy.

The time point here: newly diagnosed GD, antithyroid drugs for less than 3 months. With RNA extracted from PBMCs as input, the TCR library was made. In addition, the sample was reused for a study of T cells in Graves' hyperthyroidism and ophthalmopathy.

This chain joins TRBV6-2 or TRBV6-3 and TRBJ2-1, with 7 bases lining up with TRBD1. The sample consisted of peripheral blood mononuclear cells (PBMCs), taken at new diagnosis, from a patient treated with antithyroid drugs. The sequence derives from a man in his forties or fifties with Graves disease. This CDR3 reads CASRNRGSNYSEQFF. The CDR3, as DNA: TGTGCCAGCAGGAACAGGGGATCTAACTACAGTGAGCAGTTCTTC.